The present T cell receptor (beta chain) was sequenced within a study of T cells after yellow fever vaccination. This clonotype was found many times. Its cognate antigen is unknown. This CDR3 comprises 15 residues. Germline CDR1 and CDR2: SGHVS and FNYEAQ. V gave up 1 base and J gave up 4 bases, with 8 bases separating them. Whole-study findings and limits: The presence of abundant clonotypes contaminating from the bulk population was possible in FACS-sorted repertoires. The secondary response was weaker but peaked faster, day 5 versus 15.

TCRdb processed the 5' RACE reads anew with MiXCR; each CDR3 protein has one entry. The table lists some 68,000 distinct CDR3 sequences, less than 8.5% of them singletons. The source is a man between 18 and 29 years old who received the YFV17D yellow fever vaccine. The chain couples TRBV7-6 to TRBJ1-6; D is ambiguous. Sequencing used CD8+ T cells sorted from PBMCs, obtained approximately 40 days after the first yellow fever vaccination. CDR3 loop: CASSLVGSYNSPLHF. CDR3 DNA: TGTGCCAGCAGCTTAGTAGGGAGTTATAATTCACCCCTCCACTTT.